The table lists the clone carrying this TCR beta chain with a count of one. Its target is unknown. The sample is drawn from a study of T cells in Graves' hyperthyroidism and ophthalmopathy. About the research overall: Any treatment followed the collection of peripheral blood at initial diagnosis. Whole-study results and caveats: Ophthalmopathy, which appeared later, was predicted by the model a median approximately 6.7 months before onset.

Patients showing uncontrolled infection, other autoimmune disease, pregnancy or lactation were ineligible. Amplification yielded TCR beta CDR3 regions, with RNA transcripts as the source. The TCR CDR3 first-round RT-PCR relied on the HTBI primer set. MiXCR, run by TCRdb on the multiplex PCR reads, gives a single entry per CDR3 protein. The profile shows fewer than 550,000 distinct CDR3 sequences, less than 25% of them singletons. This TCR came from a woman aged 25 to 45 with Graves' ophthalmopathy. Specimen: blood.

The CDR3 sequence: CASSPHRGGNQPQHF. CDR3 bases: TGTGCCAGCAGTCCCCACAGGGGAGGCAATCAGCCCCAGCATTTT. The rearrangement uses TRBV28 and TRBJ1-5; 7 bases are shared with TRBD1. Germline loops: CDR1 MDHEN, CDR2 SYDVKM. V was pared by 5 bases and J by 2 bases, with 6 bases of the junction left unmatched. The CDR3 spans 15 residues.